The source of this TCR beta chain is a study of CD8 T cells in Susac syndrome. Study results and caveats: The number of individuals included in the study's TCR sequencing and HLA analysis was acknowledged as relatively small.

With random hexamers, roughly 0.45 to 1 ug RNA was reverse transcribed. By means of immunoSEQ multiplex PCR, TCR beta CDR3 spanning 54 Vbeta and 13 Jbeta underwent amplification. TCRdb used MiXCR to reprocess the immunoSEQ multiplex PCR reads, holding one entry per CDR3 protein. The repertoire holds 330,000 or so distinct CDR3 sequences, with about 89% as singletons. Regarding this clonotype: Its specificity is unknown.

Stable or active relapsing-remitting multiple sclerosis, untreated and meeting revised McDonald criteria, defined the controls. The CDR3 has 15 amino acids. V was cut by 2 bases and J by 0 bases, with 9 bases left in between. Germline V lookup: CDR1 MRHNA, CDR2 SNTAGT. The rearrangement uses TRBV6-4 and TRBJ2-3; D might be TRBD1 (6 bases). The sequence was collected from a human donor with multiple sclerosis. The sample consisted of CD8+ T cells from PBMCs. The CDR3 region is CASSDTGISTDTQYF. In nucleotides, the CDR3 is TGTGCCAGCAGTGACACAGGGATTAGCACAGATACGCAGTATTTT.